This is a list of T cell receptor beta chains from one sample in a study of OX40 agonist ivuxolimab in advanced cancers. Repertoires were generated with immunoSEQ multiplex PCR, while TCRdb's copy carries only in-frame clones and drops some. The sample consists of roughly 58,000 clones, around 85% of them appearing once. The sequencing here drew on CD4+ or CD8+ T cells sorted from blood, taken in a trial of the OX40 agonist ivuxolimab. Every receptor here comes from an adult with an advanced solid tumor such as melanoma, head and neck, liver or kidney cancer. Each CDR3 is given with its conserved first and last residue. A D gene is named only where the DNA matches it firmly. Size values are once, few and many counts, or a class for expanded clones, and some rows have none.

TGTGCCAGCAGCTTAACGGGGGCCTACCAGCCCCAGCATTTT	CASSLTGAYQPQHF	-	TRBV11-3	TRBJ1-5	-
TGTGCCAGCAGTCAAAGCTATGGCTACACCTTC	CASSQSYGYTF	-	TRBV28	TRBJ1-2	-
TGTGCCAGCAGTTATGCTAGAGCGAACACCGGGGAGCTGTTTTTT	CASSYARANTGELFF	-	TRBV6-5	TRBJ2-2	-
TGCGCCAGCAGCTTGGACGGGAACACGAGAACAGATACGCAGTATTTT	CASSLDGNTRTDTQYF	-	TRBV5-1	TRBJ2-3	once
TGCGCCAGCAGCCAAGCACTCAATTCACCCCTCCACTTT	CASSQALNSPLHF	-	TRBV4-3	TRBJ1-6	-
TGTGCCAGCTCTCCGAGGGACAGGGCCCCTGAAAAACTGTTTTTT	CASSPRDRAPEKLFF	TRBD1	TRBV18	TRBJ1-4	-
TGTGCCAGCAGTCTAGGGACAGGGGTAACATCGCCCCAGCATTTT	CASSLGTGVTSPQHF	TRBD1	TRBV6-1	TRBJ1-5	-
TGTGCCAGCAGGGACAACCTGAGCTCTGGGGCCAACGTCCTGACTTTC	CASRDNLSSGANVLTF	-	TRBV7-9	TRBJ2-6	-
TGCGCCAGCAGCTTGGCCATACAGGGTGTTACAGAGACCCAGTACTTC	CASSLAIQGVTETQYF	-	TRBV5-1	TRBJ2-5	-
TGTGCCAGCAGTTTACAGGGGGGGTTCGATGGCTACACCTTC	CASSLQGGFDGYTF	TRBD1	TRBV27	TRBJ1-2	-
TGTGCCTGGAGTGCCGGGGCCAGCTCCTATAATTCACCCCTCCACTTT	CAWSAGASSYNSPLHF	-	TRBV30	TRBJ1-6	-
TGCGCCAGCAGCTTGGATGTAGGGGGGCACAATGAGCAGTTCTTC	CASSLDVGGHNEQFF	-	TRBV5-1	TRBJ2-1	-
TGTGCCAGCAGCTTAGAGGGACAGGGGGTAGCAGAGACCCAGTACTTC	CASSLEGQGVAETQYF	TRBD1	TRBV7-2	TRBJ2-5	-
TGTGCCAGCAGTTACCCCGCAGGGGAGGGTGGCTACACCTTC	CASSYPAGEGGYTF	-	TRBV6-5	TRBJ1-2	-
TGCGCCAGCAAGAGGGGGGGGGAGACAGATACGCAGTATTTT	CASKRGGETDTQYF	-	TRBV10-2	TRBJ2-3	-
TGTGCCTGGGCAACAGGGTTAGTCCGCTATGGCTACACCTTC	CAWATGLVRYGYTF	-	TRBV30	TRBJ1-2	once
TGTGCCAGCAGCCAAACAGGTCCCGGGGAGCTGTTTTTT	CASSQTGPGELFF	-	TRBV6-5	TRBJ2-2	-
TGTGCCAGCAGTTATACAGCGGGGGCCAACGTCCTGACTTTC	CASSYTAGANVLTF	-	TRBV27	TRBJ2-6	-
TGCGCCAGCAGCTACACACAGGGCTACAATGAGCAGTTCTTC	CASSYTQGYNEQFF	-	TRBV5-1	TRBJ2-1	few
TGTGCCAGCAGTTCCCCCATCGGGGGCTTCGGCACTGAAGCTTTCTTT	CASSSPIGGFGTEAFF	-	TRBV7-2	TRBJ1-1	-
TGTGCCAGCAGCTTACAGGCAGGGTACACAGATACGCAGTATTTT	CASSLQAGYTDTQYF	-	TRBV7-3	TRBJ2-3	-
TGTGCCAGCAGCAGGCCCGACAGCCCTGAGCTGTTTTTT	CASSRPDSPELFF	-	TRBV21-1	TRBJ1-4	-
TGTGCCAGCAGCATTCAGCAGGGCTCTATCTCCTACGAGCAGTACTTC	CASSIQQGSISYEQYF	-	TRBV5-4	TRBJ2-7	-
TGTGCCAGTCCGGACCTGGGGGGAGGCACTGAAGCTTTCTTT	CASPDLGGGTEAFF	-	TRBV19	TRBJ1-1	-
TGTGCCAGCTCAAGGACTAGCGGGGGGGCAAGGGATACGCAGTATTTT	CASSRTSGGARDTQYF	TRBD2	TRBV27	TRBJ2-3	-
TGTGCCAGCAGCCAACAGGAGGTTGGGGAGCTGTTTTTT	CASSQQEVGELFF	-	TRBV7-9	TRBJ2-2	-
TGTGCCAGCAGCTTCAGGGATCAGCCCCAGCATTTT	CASSFRDQPQHF	-	TRBV13	TRBJ1-5	-
TGTGCCAGCAGCTTATGGGTCGGTTACGAGCAGTACTTC	CASSLWVGYEQYF	-	TRBV7-9	TRBJ2-7	-
TGCAGCGCTCGAGCCCGGGAGCAGTACTTC	CSARAREQYF	-	TRBV29-1	TRBJ2-7	-
TGTGCCAGCAGTGACCTCTCAGCGAAAGGAGGCTGGGGCTACACCTTC	CASSDLSAKGGWGYTF	-	TRBV6-1	TRBJ1-2	-
TGTGCCAGTAGTCGACTAGCGGGGGGCCTCGCGAACACCGGGGAGCTGTTTTTT	CASSRLAGGLANTGELFF	TRBD2	TRBV19	TRBJ2-2	-
TGTGCCAGCAGCTCGGGGGCGCGTGAAAAACTGTTTTTT	CASSSGAREKLFF	-	TRBV7-2	TRBJ1-4	-
TGTGCCAGCAGGACTAGCGGCTACGAGCAGTACTTC	CASRTSGYEQYF	TRBD2	TRBV6-5	TRBJ2-7	-
TGTGCCAGCAGCGAACTGGTAAGGGAAGAAAATACGCAGTATTTT	CASSELVREENTQYF	-	TRBV7-9	TRBJ2-3	-
TGCGCCAGCAGCCTAGTACAAGAGACCCAGTACTTC	CASSLVQETQYF	-	TRBV5-1	TRBJ2-5	-
TGCGCCAGCAGCTATACGACAGGGGGCGAAGAGGGCTACACCTTC	CASSYTTGGEEGYTF	TRBD1	TRBV5-1	TRBJ1-2	few
TGTGCCAGCAGCTTATCCTCCCGGACAGATTCGAACACTGAAGCTTTCTTT	CASSLSSRTDSNTEAFF	-	TRBV11-2	TRBJ1-1	-